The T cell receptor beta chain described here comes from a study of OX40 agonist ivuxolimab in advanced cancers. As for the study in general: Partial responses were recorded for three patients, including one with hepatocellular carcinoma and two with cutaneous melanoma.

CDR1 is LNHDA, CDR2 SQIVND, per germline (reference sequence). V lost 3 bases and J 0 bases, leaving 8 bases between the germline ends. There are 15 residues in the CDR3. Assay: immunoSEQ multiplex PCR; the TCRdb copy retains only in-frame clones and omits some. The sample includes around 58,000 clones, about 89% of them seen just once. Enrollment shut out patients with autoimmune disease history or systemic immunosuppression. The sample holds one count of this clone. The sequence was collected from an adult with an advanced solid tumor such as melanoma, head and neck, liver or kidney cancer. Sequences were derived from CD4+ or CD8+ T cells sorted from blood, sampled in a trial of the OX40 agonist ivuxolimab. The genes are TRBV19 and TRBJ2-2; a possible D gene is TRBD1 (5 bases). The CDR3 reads CASSMGPSNTGELFF. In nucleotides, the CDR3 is TGTGCCAGTAGTATGGGGCCCTCGAACACCGGGGAGCTGTTTTTT.